In its sample, the clone carrying this T cell receptor (beta chain) was seen many times. The target antigen is unknown. These data come from a study of regulatory T cells in long-lasting Graves disease. Germline-derived CDR1 and CDR2 are SGHVS and FNYEAQ. The length of the CDR3 is 13 residues. Trimming cost V 8 bases and J 1 base, with 11 bases left between them. Notes on the study in general: Possibly, accuracy suffered from the small sample size. TCR diversity was lower in persistent than newly diagnosed Graves' disease.

This sample's time point: newly diagnosed GD, antithyroid drugs for less than 3 months. Extracted PBMC RNA gave rise to the TCR library. Investigators prepared the TCR beta libraries by applying iRepertoire HTBI primers and Arm-PCR of CDR3 regions. TCRdb analysed the multiplex PCR reads with MiXCR anew, one entry per CDR3 protein. Of over 300,000 distinct CDR3 sequences listed, 15% to 18% are singletons. This specimen consisted of peripheral blood mononuclear cells (PBMCs), obtained at new diagnosis, from a patient treated with antithyroid drugs. J is TRBJ1-1 and V is TRBV7-6; TRBD1 is a possible D gene (5 bases). This TCR was sampled from a female donor with Graves disease. CDR3 DNA sequence: TGTGCCAGCGGCAGGGACCAGAACACTGAAGCTTTCTTT. Translated, it gives CASGRDQNTEAFF. The full variable domain, completed using reference TRBV7-6 and TRBJ1-1, is GAGVSQSPRYKVTKRGQDVALRCDPISGHVSLYWYRQALGQGPEFLTYFNYEAQQDKSGLPNDRFSAERPEGSISTLTIQRTEQRDSAMYRCASGRDQNTEAFFGQGTRLTVV.